This T cell receptor (beta chain) was recovered during a study of blood T cells in healthy people across ages. Broader study findings: Any conclusive comparison of naive versus antigen-experienced cells was prevented by using unsorted PBMCs. The CMV status of each donor remained undetermined, and this could have confounded shifts in expanded clonotypes. Measured against age, TCR beta diversity per million T cells decreased in a roughly linear manner.

This clonotype was detected many times. What it binds is not known. This CDR3 region has 16 residues. V was clipped by 5 bases and J by 4 bases, with 22 bases between them. Per the germline V gene, CDR1 is DFQATT and CDR2 is SNEGSKA (reference sequence). A second roughly 6 to 12 cycle PCR used barcoded and J-beta primers. TCRdb re-called the 5' RACE reads with MiXCR, one entry per CDR3 protein. The sample includes 590,000 or so distinct CDR3 sequences, approximately 30% of them seen just once. Per sample, a minimum of 6 million PBMCs were isolated. J is TRBJ2-3 and V is TRBV20-1; weak D call: TRBD2 (6 bases). This TCR came from a woman aged 80 or older in good health. Material for sequencing was blood. This CDR3 is CSAPEMEGRVADTQYF. CDR3 bases: TGCAGTGCTCCAGAGATGGAGGGAAGGGTCGCAGATACGCAGTATTTT.